This TCR beta chain was captured by sequencing in a study of shared clonotypes between healthy human individuals. The study's findings and limits: Generally, naive subsets (rather than memory subsets) showed larger estimated richness.

The repertoire was sequenced with immunoSEQ multiplex PCR; TCRdb's copy has only in-frame clones and lacks some. The data contain roughly 76,000 clones, under 65% of them singletons. Participating donors were healthy, HIV-negative adults free of recent acute infections or vaccinations. This clone was observed a handful of times. Its antigen is not known. Germline CDR1 is MRHNA and CDR2 is SNTAGT. V was clipped by 2 bases and J by 6 bases; unmatched bases: 0. There are 14 residues in the CDR3. The clonotype originates from a man in his thirties or forties in good health. The chain joins TRBV6-4 to TRBJ2-7; 14 bases map to TRBD2. Sample: memory CD8+ T cells sorted from blood. The sample's subset: CD45RO+ cells pooled with CCR7-negative TemRA cells. Here the CDR3 reads CASSDGTSGSEQYF. The CDR3 DNA is TGTGCCAGCAGTGACGGGACTAGCGGGAGCGAGCAGTACTTC.